Detailed here is one T cell receptor beta chain. The sample is drawn from a study of blood T cell repertoires in COVID-19. Study as a whole: Sites across the United States, Italy and Spain contributed samples from acute and convalescent COVID-19.

The CDR3 covers 15 residues. Trimming shortened V by 4 bases and J by 1 base, and 11 bases separated the two germline ends. Germline values: CDR1 SNHLY, CDR2 FYNNEI. Participants had their cohort set by participant-reported clinical history. Two negative PCRs, clearance, or symptom resolution had been documented for recovered Cohort 3 donors. How the authors handled the data: Reference gene primer amplification gave nucleated cell count estimates. Repertoires were generated with immunoSEQ multiplex PCR, while TCRdb's copy carries only in-frame clones and drops some. V and J calls and clone size are as listed in that table; D and trimming were resolved from the DNA. The repertoire includes 250,000 to 300,000 clones, 88% of them detected once, and 1% sits in the top ten.

The receptor comes from a woman in her thirties who had recovered from COVID-19. The chain couples TRBV2 to TRBJ1-3; TRBD1 might be the D (5 bases). Input material: PBMCs or T cells enriched from blood (not recorded which). CDR3 loop: CASSVEGASGNTIYF. The DNA of the CDR3 is TGTGCCAGCAGTGTTGAAGGGGCGTCTGGAAACACCATATATTTT.